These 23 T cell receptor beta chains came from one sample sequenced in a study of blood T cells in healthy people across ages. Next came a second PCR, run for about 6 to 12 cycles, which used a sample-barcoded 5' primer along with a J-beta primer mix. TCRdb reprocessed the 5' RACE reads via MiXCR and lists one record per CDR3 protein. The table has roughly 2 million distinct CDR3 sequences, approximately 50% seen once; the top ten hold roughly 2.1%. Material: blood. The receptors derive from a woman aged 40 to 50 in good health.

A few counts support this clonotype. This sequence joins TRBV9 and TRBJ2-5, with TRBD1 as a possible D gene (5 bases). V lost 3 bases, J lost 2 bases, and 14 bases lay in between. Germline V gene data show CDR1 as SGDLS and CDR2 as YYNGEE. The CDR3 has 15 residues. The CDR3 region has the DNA TGTGCCAGCAGCGCAATTTCAGGGCGGCAAGAGACCCAGTACTTC. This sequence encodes CASSAISGRQETQYF.

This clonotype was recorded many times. CDR3 nucleotide sequence: TGTGCCAGCAGTTTAGGGCAGCACACTGAAGCTTTCTTT. This encodes CASSLGQHTEAFF. The chain joins TRBV28 to TRBJ1-1; D not certain. Per germline, CDR1 MDHEN and CDR2 SYDVKM. V lost 2 bases, J lost 3 bases, and 7 bases lay in between. CDR3 size: 13 residues.

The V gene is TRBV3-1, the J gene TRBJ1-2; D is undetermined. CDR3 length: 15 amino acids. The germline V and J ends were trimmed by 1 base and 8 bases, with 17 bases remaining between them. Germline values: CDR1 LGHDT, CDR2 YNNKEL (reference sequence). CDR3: CASSQGGSPRGGYTF. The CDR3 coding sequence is TGTGCCAGCAGCCAAGGAGGCTCCCCCCGGGGAGGCTACACCTTC.

CDR3 sequence (DNA): TGTGCCAGCAGCTCGCGCGGGCGGGATCAGGAGACCCAGTACTTC. Amino acid sequence: CASSSRGRDQETQYF. The chain joins TRBV7-9 to TRBJ2-7; maybe TRBD2 (6 bases). The J call is doubtful: the DNA matches TRBJ2-5 better. Germline assignment: CDR1 SEHNR and CDR2 FQNEAQ (reference sequence). The CDR3 spans 15 residues.

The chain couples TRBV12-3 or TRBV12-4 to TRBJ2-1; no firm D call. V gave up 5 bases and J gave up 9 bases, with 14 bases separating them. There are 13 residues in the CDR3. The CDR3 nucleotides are TGTGCCAGCAGTACCCGATTAGGGCGTGAGCAGTTCTTC. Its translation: CASSTRLGREQFF.

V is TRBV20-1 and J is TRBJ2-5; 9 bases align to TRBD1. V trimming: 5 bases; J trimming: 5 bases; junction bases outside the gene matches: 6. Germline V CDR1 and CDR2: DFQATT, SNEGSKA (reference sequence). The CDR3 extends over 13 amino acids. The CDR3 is CSAGTGGLETQYF. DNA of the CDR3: TGCAGTGCTGGAACAGGGGGCTTGGAGACCCAGTACTTC.

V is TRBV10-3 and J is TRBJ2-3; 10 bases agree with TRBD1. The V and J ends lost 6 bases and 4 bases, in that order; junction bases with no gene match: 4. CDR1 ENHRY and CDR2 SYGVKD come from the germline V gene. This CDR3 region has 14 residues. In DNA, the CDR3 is TGTGCCATCAGACGGACAGGGGGGCCAGATACGCAGTATTTT. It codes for CAIRRTGGPDTQYF.

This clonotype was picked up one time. The CDR3 protein is CASNRNKLMNTEAFF. For the CDR3, the DNA is TGTGCCAGCAATCGAAATAAACTCATGAACACTGAAGCTTTCTTT. The rearrangement links TRBV6-8 to TRBJ1-1; D unresolved. V was trimmed by 7 bases and J by 0 bases, leaving 15 bases between them. The germline gives CDR1 MNHGY, CDR2 SAAAGT. The CDR3 sequence is 15 residues long.

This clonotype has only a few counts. The CDR3 bases are TGTGCCAGCAGCCCCCGGGACACGGAAAACATTCAGTACTTC. The encoded protein is CASSPRDTENIQYF. The genes are TRBV3-1 and TRBJ2-4; D is perhaps TRBD1 (6 bases). The CDR3 covers 14 residues. V was clipped by 4 bases and J by 5 bases, with 12 bases between them. Germline V gene sequence: CDR1 LGHDT, CDR2 YNNKEL (reference sequence).

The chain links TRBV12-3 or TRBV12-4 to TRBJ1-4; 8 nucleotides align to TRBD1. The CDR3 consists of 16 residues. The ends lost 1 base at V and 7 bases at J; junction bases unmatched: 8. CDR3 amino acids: CASSLGGDRGSEKLFF. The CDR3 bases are TGTGCCAGCAGTTTAGGCGGCGACAGGGGTTCTGAAAAACTGTTTTTT.

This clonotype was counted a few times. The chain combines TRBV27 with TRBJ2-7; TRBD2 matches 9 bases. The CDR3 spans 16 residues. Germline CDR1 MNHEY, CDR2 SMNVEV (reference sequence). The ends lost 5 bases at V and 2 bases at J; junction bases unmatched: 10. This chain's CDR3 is CASSPGEAGGPYEQYF. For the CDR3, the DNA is TGTGCCAGCAGTCCCGGTGAAGCGGGGGGTCCCTACGAGCAGTACTTC.

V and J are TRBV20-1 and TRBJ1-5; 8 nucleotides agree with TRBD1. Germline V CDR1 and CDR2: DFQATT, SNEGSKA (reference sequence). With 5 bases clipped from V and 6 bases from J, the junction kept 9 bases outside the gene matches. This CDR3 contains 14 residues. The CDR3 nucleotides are TGCAGTGCTTGTGAAGGACAGGGCGCTCAGCCCCAGCATTTT. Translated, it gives CSACEGQGAQPQHF.

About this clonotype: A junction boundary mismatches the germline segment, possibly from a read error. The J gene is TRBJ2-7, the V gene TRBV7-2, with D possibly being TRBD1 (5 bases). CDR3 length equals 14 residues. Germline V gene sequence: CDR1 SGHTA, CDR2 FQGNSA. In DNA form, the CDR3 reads TGTGCCAGCAGCTCGGCCCAGGGCTCCCACGAGCAGTACTTC. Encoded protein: CASSSAQGSHEQYF.

CDR3 residues: CASSYSRGFPEAFF. The CDR3 coding sequence is TGTGCCAGCAGTTACTCGAGGGGGTTCCCTGAAGCTTTCTTT. The chain couples TRBV6-6 to TRBJ1-1; possible D gene TRBD1, 6 bases. This CDR3 is built from 14 residues. Trimming removed 0 bases at V and 6 bases at J, with 11 bases between. The germline CDR1 and CDR2 sequences are MNHNY and SVGAGI (reference sequence).

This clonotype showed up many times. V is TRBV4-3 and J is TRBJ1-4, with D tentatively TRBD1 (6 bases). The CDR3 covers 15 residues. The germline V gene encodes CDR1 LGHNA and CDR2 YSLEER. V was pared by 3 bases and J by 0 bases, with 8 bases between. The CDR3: CASSQEGATNEKLFF. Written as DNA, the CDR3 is TGCGCCAGCAGCCAGGAGGGGGCAACTAATGAAAAACTGTTTTTT.

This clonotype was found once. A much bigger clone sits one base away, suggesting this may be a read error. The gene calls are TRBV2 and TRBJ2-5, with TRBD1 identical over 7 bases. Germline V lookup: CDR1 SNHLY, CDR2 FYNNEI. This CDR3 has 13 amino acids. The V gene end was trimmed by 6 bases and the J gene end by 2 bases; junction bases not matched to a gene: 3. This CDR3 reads CASRTGYQETQYF. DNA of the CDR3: TGTGCCAGCAGGACAGGGTATCAAGAGACCCAGTACTTC.

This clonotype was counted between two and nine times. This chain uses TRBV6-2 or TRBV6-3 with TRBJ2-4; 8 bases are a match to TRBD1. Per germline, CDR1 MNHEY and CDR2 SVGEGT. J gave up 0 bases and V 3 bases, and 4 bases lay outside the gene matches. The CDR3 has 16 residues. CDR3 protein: CASSYGQGVAKNIQYF. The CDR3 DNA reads TGTGCCAGCAGTTATGGACAGGGAGTAGCCAAAAACATTCAGTACTTC.

The CDR3 sequence: CASSLAQVVYEQYF. In DNA, the CDR3 is TGTGCCAGCAGCTTAGCTCAGGTAGTCTACGAGCAGTACTTC. This chain uses TRBV7-2 with TRBJ2-7, with no clear D. Trimming left V 0 bases short and J 3 bases short, with 9 bases between. This CDR3 region has 14 residues. CDR1 is SGHTA and CDR2 is FQGNSA in the germline V gene.

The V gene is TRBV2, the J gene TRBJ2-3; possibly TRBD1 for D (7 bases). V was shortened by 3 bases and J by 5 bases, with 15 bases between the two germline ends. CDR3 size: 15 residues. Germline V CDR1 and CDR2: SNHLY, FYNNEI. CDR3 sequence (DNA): TGTGCCAGCAGTGAGGAGGGGGCCGGCAAAGATACGCAGTATTTT. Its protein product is CASSEEGAGKDTQYF.

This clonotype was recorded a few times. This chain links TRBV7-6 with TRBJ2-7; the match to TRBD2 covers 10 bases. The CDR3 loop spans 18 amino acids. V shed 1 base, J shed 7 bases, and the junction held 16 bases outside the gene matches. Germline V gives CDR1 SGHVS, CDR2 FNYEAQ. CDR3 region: CASSLVSSAGGLGNEQYF. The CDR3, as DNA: TGTGCCAGCAGCTTAGTTAGTTCAGCGGGGGGGCTCGGCAATGAGCAGTACTTC. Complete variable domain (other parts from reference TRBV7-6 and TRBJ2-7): GAGVSQSPRYKVTKRGQDVALRCDPISGHVSLYWYRQALGQGPEFLTYFNYEAQQDKSGLPNDRFSAERPEGSISTLTIQRTEQRDSAMYRCASSLVSSAGGLGNEQYFGPGTRLTVT.

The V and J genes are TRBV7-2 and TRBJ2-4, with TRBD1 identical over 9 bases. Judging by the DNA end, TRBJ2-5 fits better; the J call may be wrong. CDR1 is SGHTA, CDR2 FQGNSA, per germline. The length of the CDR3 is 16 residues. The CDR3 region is CASSPQEQGAGETQYF. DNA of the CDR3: TGTGCCAGCAGCCCCCAGGAACAGGGGGCCGGAGAGACCCAGTACTTC.

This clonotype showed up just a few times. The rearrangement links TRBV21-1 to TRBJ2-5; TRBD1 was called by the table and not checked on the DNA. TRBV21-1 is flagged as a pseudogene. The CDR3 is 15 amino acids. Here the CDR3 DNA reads TGTGCCAGCAGCAAAAGCAGGACAGGATCTCAGACCCAGTACTTC. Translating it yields CASSKSRTGSQTQYF.

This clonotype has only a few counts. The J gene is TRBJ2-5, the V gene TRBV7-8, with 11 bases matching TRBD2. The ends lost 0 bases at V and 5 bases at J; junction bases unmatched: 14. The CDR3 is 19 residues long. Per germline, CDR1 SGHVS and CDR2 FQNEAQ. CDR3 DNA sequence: TGTGCCAGCAGCTTAGCTTTAGCGGGGGGGCTCTCGGTTGAGGAGACCCAGTACTTC. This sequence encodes CASSLALAGGLSVEETQYF.